Presented here are 19 T cell receptor beta chains from one specimen sequenced in a study of T cell changes during pregnancy in multiple sclerosis. Data came from immunoSEQ multiplex PCR; TCRdb stores just in-frame clones and leaves some out. The profile covers around 73,000 clones, with 85% to 95% appearing a single time and roughly 3% taken by the ten largest. This material consisted of peripheral blood, taken in the third trimester of pregnancy. The receptor source for this set is a female donor in good health, enrolled as a control in a pregnancy study.

This chain uses TRBV14 with TRBJ2-7, with 7 bases aligning to TRBD1. From germline, CDR1 is SGHDN and CDR2 FVKESK. The CDR3 spans 13 residues. V was pared by 4 bases and J by 4 bases, with 4 bases of the junction left unmatched. In DNA form, the CDR3 reads TGTGCCAGCAGCCGAGGGGGACAGTACGAGCAGTACTTC. This gives the protein CASSRGGQYEQYF.

The rearrangement joins TRBV7-3 to TRBJ2-5, with 7 bases fitting TRBD1. Germline CDR1 and CDR2: SGHTA and FQGTGA. V gave up 4 bases and J gave up 5 bases; unmatched junction bases: 10. The CDR3 has 15 amino acids. CDR3 nucleotide sequence: TGTGCCAGCAGCTCGCGAGAGGGGGCGTTGGAGACCCAGTACTTC. It yields the protein CASSSREGALETQYF.

The DNA for the CDR3 is TGTGCCAGCAGCCAAGATGTACTAGCGCCCACGGACGAGCAGTACTTC. Translated: CASSQDVLAPTDEQYF. The chain uses TRBV4-2 and TRBJ2-7; 7 bases agree with TRBD2. The trim removed 0 bases at V and 5 bases at J, leaving 10 bases unmatched. The CDR3 is made up of 16 amino acids. The germline CDR1 and CDR2 sequences are LGHNA and YNFKEQ.

The chain combines TRBV28 with TRBJ2-1; 9 bases fit TRBD1. The CDR3 length is 15 residues. Unmatched junction bases numbered 6, after V lost 4 bases and J lost 5 bases. Germline-derived CDR1 and CDR2 are MDHEN and SYDVKM. DNA for the CDR3: TGTGCCAGCAGTTCCCCGGGACAGGGAGACAATGAGCAGTTCTTC. This codes for CASSSPGQGDNEQFF. Looking up the rest from reference TRBV28 and TRBJ2-1 gives the full variable domain: DVKVTQSSRYLVKRTGEKVFLECVQDMDHENMFWYRQDPGLGLRLIYFSYDVKMKEKGDIPEGYSVSREKKERFSLILESASTNQTSMYLCASSSPGQGDNEQFFGPGTRLTVL.

The chain is built from TRBV6-1 and TRBJ2-7; TRBD2 aligns across 8 bases. CDR1 MNHNS and CDR2 SASEGT come from the germline V gene. The CDR3 length is 14 residues. V lost 3 bases and J lost 3; bases outside the gene matches: 4. The CDR3 DNA is TGTGCCAGCAGTGAGGCGGGGGGTAACTACGAGCAGTACTTC. Protein product: CASSEAGGNYEQYF.

The chain employs TRBV2 and TRBJ2-7; D not resolved. Trimming stripped 7 bases from V and 6 bases from J, with 16 bases between. The length of the CDR3 is 13 residues. The germline V gene has CDR1 SNHLY and CDR2 FYNNEI. The CDR3 nucleotides are TGTGCCAGCACTCTCCCCGTCGAGAGCGAGCAGTACTTC. Translating it yields CASTLPVESEQYF.

V usage is TRBV6-5 and J usage is TRBJ2-5; D is perhaps TRBD2 (5 bases). Germline CDR1 MNHEY, CDR2 SVGAGI. This CDR3 is 15 amino acids long. The V end lost 4 bases, the J end lost 4 bases, and 16 bases lay between the germline ends. The CDR3 DNA follows: TGTGCCAGCAGTTCGACGTGGGCTAGCCGAGAGACCCAGTACTTC. It translates to CASSSTWASRETQYF.

V usage is TRBV6-1 and J usage is TRBJ2-7; D remains unclear. Trimming removed 3 bases from V and 2 bases from J, with 11 bases in between. The CDR3 covers 14 residues. CDR1 and CDR2 from the germline V gene are MNHNS and SASEGT. CDR3 in amino acids: CASSDRYPPYEQYF. CDR3 coding DNA: TGTGCCAGCAGTGACAGGTACCCTCCCTACGAGCAGTACTTC.

The CDR3 is CASSVINNEQFF. The CDR3 bases are TGTGCCAGCAGCGTAATAAACAATGAGCAGTTCTTC. The chain recombines TRBV9 with TRBJ2-1; D gene ambiguous. The V end lost 1 base, the J end lost 5 bases, and 4 bases lay between the germline ends. The CDR3 has 12 amino acids. Germline values: CDR1 SGDLS, CDR2 YYNGEE.

The rearrangement joins TRBV7-3 to TRBJ2-7; the match to TRBD1 covers 11 bases. The CDR3 loop spans 15 amino acids. The V gene's germline CDR1 is SGHTA and CDR2 FQGTGA. V gave up 4 bases and J gave up 3 bases; unmatched junction bases: 5. The CDR3 sequence is CASSSGQGALYEQYF. DNA for the CDR3: TGTGCCAGCAGCTCCGGACAGGGGGCCCTCTACGAGCAGTACTTC.

The chain is built from TRBV6-5 and TRBJ2-6, with unresolved D. The CDR3 runs 15 residues. The germline V gene encodes CDR1 MNHEY and CDR2 SVGAGI. Trimming removed 5 bases at V and 2 bases at J, with 10 bases between. CDR3: CASSATKPGANVLTF. In DNA form, the CDR3 reads TGTGCCAGCAGTGCCACTAAGCCTGGGGCCAACGTCCTGACTTTC.

The V call is TRBV7-8, the J call TRBJ1-6; 7 positions agree with TRBD1. Looked up from germline, CDR1 is SGHVS and CDR2 is FQNEAQ. CDR3 length: 18 residues. The junction had 10 bases not matched to a gene; V was cut back by 5 bases and J by 0 bases. The CDR3 reads CASSPVGGRSSYNSPLHF. In DNA, the CDR3 is TGTGCCAGCAGCCCGGTAGGGGGCAGGAGCTCCTATAATTCACCCCTCCACTTT.

The V and J genes are TRBV13 and TRBJ2-7; D possibly corresponds to TRBD2 (5 bases). The CDR3 sequence is 15 residues long. Germline CDR1 and CDR2: PRHDT and FYEKMQ (reference sequence). Trimming removed 4 bases at V and 1 base at J, with 14 bases between. The CDR3 DNA is TGTGCCAGCAGCTCCGAGACGAGCGGTTCCTACGAGCAGTACTTC. This codes for CASSSETSGSYEQYF.

The chain carries TRBV25-1 and TRBJ2-5; 8 bases fit TRBD1. The CDR3 covers 15 residues. V dropped 2 bases and J dropped 11; count of bases not matched to a gene: 13. Germline lookup yields CDR1 MGHDK and CDR2 SYGVNS. DNA of the CDR3: TGTGCCAGCAGTGAAGTAGGACAGGGTGGTTTGGAGCAGTACTTC. It codes for CASSEVGQGGLEQYF.

The V call is TRBV5-5, the J call TRBJ1-5, with D possibly TRBD1 on 5 matching bases. This CDR3 spans 15 amino acids. Germline values: CDR1 SGHKS, CDR2 YYEKEE (reference sequence). The V and J ends lost 4 bases and 1 base respectively, with 12 bases between them. CDR3 amino acids: CASSHVQGSNQPQHF. The CDR3 nucleotides are TGTGCCAGCAGCCACGTTCAGGGCAGCAATCAGCCCCAGCATTTT. Full variable domain (missing parts from reference TRBV5-5 and TRBJ1-5): DAGVTQSPTHLIKTRGQQVTLRCSPISGHKSVSWYQQVLGQGPQFIFQYYEKEERGRGNFPDRFSARQFPNYSSELNVNALLLGDSALYLCASSHVQGSNQPQHFGDGTRLSIL.

The V gene is TRBV7-2, the J gene TRBJ2-5; a weak D match, TRBD1 (7 bases). The CDR3 runs to 13 residues. Germline assignment: CDR1 SGHTA and CDR2 FQGNSA. V was pared by 5 bases and J by 5 bases, with 12 bases between. CDR3 protein: CASSPTGRETQYF. The CDR3 DNA reads as TGTGCCAGCAGCCCGACAGGGAGGGAGACCCAGTACTTC. Full variable domain (rest looked up from reference TRBV7-2 and TRBJ2-5): GAGVSQSPSNKVTEKGKDVELRCDPISGHTALYWYRQSLGQGLEFLIYFQGNSAPDKSGLPSDRFSAERTGGSVSTLTIQRTQQEDSAVYLCASSPTGRETQYFGPGTRLLVL.

The sample holds one count of this clone. The chain links TRBV5-1 to TRBJ2-1; TRBD2 aligns across 14 bases. Germline V CDR1 and CDR2: SGHRS, YFSETQ. The ends lost 2 bases at V and 7 bases at J; junction bases unmatched: 14. CDR3 length: 19 residues. This CDR3 reads CASSLRLAGGPSEGNEQFF. CDR3 nucleotides: TGCGCCAGCAGCTTACGACTAGCGGGGGGGCCTAGCGAGGGTAATGAGCAGTTCTTC.

This clone has a single count. The chain is built from TRBV7-3 and TRBJ2-5, with no clear D. Germline lookup yields CDR1 SGHTA and CDR2 FQGTGA. CDR3 length equals 15 residues. Trimming left V 2 bases short and J 2 bases short, with 12 bases between. The CDR3 nucleotides are TGTGCCAGCAGCTTAGTTTCAAGCGAGCAAGAGACCCAGTACTTC. Translation: CASSLVSSEQETQYF.

The chain joins TRBV9 to TRBJ2-2, with 10 bases identical to TRBD1. The CDR3 loop spans 15 amino acids. CDR1 SGDLS and CDR2 YYNGEE come from the germline V gene. V trimming: 6 bases; J trimming: 5 bases; junction bases outside the gene matches: 7. The CDR3 region has the DNA TGTGCCAGCAACTCCGGGACAGGGGTTACCGGGGAGCTGTTTTTT. It codes for CASNSGTGVTGELFF.